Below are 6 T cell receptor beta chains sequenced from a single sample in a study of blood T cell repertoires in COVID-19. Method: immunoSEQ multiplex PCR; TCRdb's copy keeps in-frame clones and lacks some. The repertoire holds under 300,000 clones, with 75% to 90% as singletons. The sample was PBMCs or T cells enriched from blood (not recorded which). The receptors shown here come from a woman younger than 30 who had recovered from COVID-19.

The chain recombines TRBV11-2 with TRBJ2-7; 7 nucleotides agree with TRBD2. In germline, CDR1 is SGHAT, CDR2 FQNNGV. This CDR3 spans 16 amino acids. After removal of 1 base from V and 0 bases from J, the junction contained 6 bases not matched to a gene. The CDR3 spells CASSLGLQRGSYEQYF. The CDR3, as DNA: TGTGCCAGCAGCTTAGGGTTGCAGCGGGGCTCCTACGAGCAGTACTTC.

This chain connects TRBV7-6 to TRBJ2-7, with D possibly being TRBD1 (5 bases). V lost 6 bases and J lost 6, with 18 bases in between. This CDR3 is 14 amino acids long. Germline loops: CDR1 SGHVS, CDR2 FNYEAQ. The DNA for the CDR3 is TGTGCCAGCAGAATGATGGGGCAAATTGGCGAGCAGTACTTC. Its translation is CASRMMGQIGEQYF.

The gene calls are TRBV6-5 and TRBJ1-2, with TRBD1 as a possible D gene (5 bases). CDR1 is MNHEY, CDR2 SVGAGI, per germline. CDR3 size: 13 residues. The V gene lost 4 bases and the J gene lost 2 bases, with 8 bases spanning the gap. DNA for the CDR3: TGTGCCAGCAGTTCAGGGTGGAACTATGGCTACACCTTC. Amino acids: CASSSGWNYGYTF.

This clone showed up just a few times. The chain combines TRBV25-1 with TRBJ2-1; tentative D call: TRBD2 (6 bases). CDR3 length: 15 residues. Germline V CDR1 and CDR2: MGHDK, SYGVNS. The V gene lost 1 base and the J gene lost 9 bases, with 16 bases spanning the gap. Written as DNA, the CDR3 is TGTGCCAGCAGTGAATCAGGAGGGAGTAAGGCTGAGCAGTTCTTC. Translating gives CASSESGGSKAEQFF.

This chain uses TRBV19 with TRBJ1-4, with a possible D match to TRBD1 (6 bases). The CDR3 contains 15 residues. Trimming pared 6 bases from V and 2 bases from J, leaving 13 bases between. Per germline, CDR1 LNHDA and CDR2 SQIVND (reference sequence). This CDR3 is CASRPITGTNEKLFF. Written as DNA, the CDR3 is TGTGCCAGTAGGCCCATAACAGGGACTAATGAAAAACTGTTTTTT.

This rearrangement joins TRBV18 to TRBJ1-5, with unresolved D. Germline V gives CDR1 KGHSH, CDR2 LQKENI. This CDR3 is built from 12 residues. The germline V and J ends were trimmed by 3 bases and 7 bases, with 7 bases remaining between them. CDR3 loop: CASSPDNQPQHF. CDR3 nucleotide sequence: TGTGCCAGCTCACCTGACAACCAGCCCCAGCATTTT.